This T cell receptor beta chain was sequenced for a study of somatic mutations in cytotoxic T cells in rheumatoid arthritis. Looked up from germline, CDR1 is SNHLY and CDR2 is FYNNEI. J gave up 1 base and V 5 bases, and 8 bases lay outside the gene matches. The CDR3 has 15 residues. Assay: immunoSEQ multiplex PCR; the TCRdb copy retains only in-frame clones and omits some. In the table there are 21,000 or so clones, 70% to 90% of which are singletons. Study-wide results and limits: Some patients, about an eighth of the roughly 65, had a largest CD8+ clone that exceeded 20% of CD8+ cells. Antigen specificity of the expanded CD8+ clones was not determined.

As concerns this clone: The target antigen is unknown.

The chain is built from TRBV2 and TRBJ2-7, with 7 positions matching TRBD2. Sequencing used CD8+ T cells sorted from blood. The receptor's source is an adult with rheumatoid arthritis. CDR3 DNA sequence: TGTGCCAGCAGTTTACTAGCGAAACATTCCTACGAGCAGTACTTC. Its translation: CASSLLAKHSYEQYF.